This TCR beta chain was sequenced during a study of CD8+ T cells in alopecia areata. Whole-study context: Oral tofacitinib (5 to 10 mg twice daily) was administered to treated patients.

In regard to this clone: Its specificity is not known. A junction end diverges from the germline sequence, so it may reflect a read error.

The study, taken as a whole, reports: When scalp samples are sequenced, resident alphabeta T cells of normal skin are also captured. Affected scalp, especially in alopecia totalis/universalis, had a higher clonality than normal scalp did.

The CDR3 has 13 amino acids. The germline V gene has CDR1 SSHAT and CDR2 FNYEAQ (reference sequence). It was cDNA, reverse transcribed from extracted RNA, that served as the sequencing template. Sequenced by immunoSEQ multiplex PCR; TCRdb stores in-frame clones only, minus some. The repertoire holds 110,000 to 150,000 clones, with about 60% as singletons. This TCR derives from a human donor with alopecia areata. The rearrangement joins TRBV7-7 to TRBJ2-5; 8 nucleotides line up with TRBD1. The input for sequencing was CD4+ T cells sorted from blood, taken at week 0. Written as DNA, the CDR3 is TGTGCTAGCAGCGAAGACAGGGGACTGACCCAGTACTTC. Translation: CASSEDRGLTQYF.